Detailed here is one TCR beta chain. Antigen unknown. This sample stems from a study of a mutant IDH1 vaccine in newly diagnosed glioma. Time point specified: week 35, safety follow-up. A 20-mer mutant IDH1 peptide at 300 ug was injected subcutaneously with topical imiquimod. Per germline, CDR1 SNHLY and CDR2 FYNNEI. The CDR3 is 13 amino acids. V was shortened by 7 bases and J by 7 bases, with 14 bases between the two germline ends. Only in-frame clones appear in the TCRdb table, and some are missing; sequencing was by immunoSEQ multiplex PCR. The table includes 53,000 or so clones, 65% to 85% detected once.

This chain uses TRBV2 with TRBJ2-1; TRBD1 is a possible D gene (6 bases). This receptor was identified in a man aged 40-55 years with glioma. This specimen was PBMCs, taken from a glioma patient whose treatment included an IDH1 peptide vaccine. CDR3 coding DNA: TGTGCCAGCAATGACCAGGGGCGGAATGAGCAGTTCTTC. Encoded protein: CASNDQGRNEQFF.